The following is a TCR beta chain sequence with its context. No antigen is known for it. Germline V gives CDR1 MNHEY, CDR2 SMNVEV (reference sequence). The ends lost 4 bases at V and 2 bases at J; junction bases unmatched: 8. This CDR3 contains 16 residues. This entry comes from a study of cytomegalovirus exposure and HLA in healthy donors. Study-wide findings and caveats: Productive status was seen about 87% or about 30% of the time for most TCR beta V segments in an earlier analysis. In vitro, three CMV-associated chains proved specific for CMV antigens. Reported findings show TCR beta sequences accurately forecast HLA-A and HLA-B alleles in most subjects.

The primer mix had 60 Vbeta and 13 Jbeta primers. Method: immunoSEQ multiplex PCR; TCRdb's copy keeps in-frame clones and lacks some. The sample lists approximately 120,000 clones; around 82% were seen once. The rearrangement joins TRBV27 to TRBJ2-7; TRBD1 matches 10 bases. The sequenced sample consisted of PBMCs. The TCR originated in a man aged 50 or older in good health and CMV-seronegative. In DNA, the CDR3 is TGTGCCAGCAGTTCTCATGGGACAGGGGTTCCCTACGAGCAGTACTTC. As protein: CASSSHGTGVPYEQYF.